These 10 T cell receptor beta chains were sequenced from one sample in a study of neurological immune-mediated disorders. TCRdb called the 5' RACE reads again in MiXCR, with one record for every CDR3 protein. The data show 60,000 to 70,000 distinct CDR3 sequences, 5.2% seen once. Sequencing was performed on PBMCs. The receptors stem from a human donor with multiple sclerosis. The donor label of this sample is uncertain.

This clonotype came up many times. The V call is TRBV5-6, the J call TRBJ2-1; TRBD2 matches 9 bases. This CDR3 comprises 17 residues. Germline V lookup: CDR1 SGHDT, CDR2 YYEEEE. V lost 1 base to trimming and J lost 4 bases; unmatched junction nucleotides: 9. The CDR3 DNA sequence: TGTGCCAGCAGCTTGTTCGGAGTAGCGGGAGCATACAATGAGCAGTTCTTC. Translating it yields CASSLFGVAGAYNEQFF.

The chain couples TRBV29-1 to TRBJ1-2; D gene uncertain. Trimming pared 0 bases from V and 0 bases from J, leaving 11 bases between. From germline, CDR1 is SQVTM and CDR2 ANQGSEA. CDR3 size: 15 residues. The CDR3 spells CSVEDVGLANYGYTF. For the CDR3, the DNA is TGCAGCGTTGAAGATGTGGGGTTAGCTAACTATGGCTACACCTTC.

The sample holds many counts of this clonotype. The chain carries TRBV5-6 and TRBJ2-3; 11 bases line up with TRBD2. The CDR3 totals 17 residues. Germline assignment: CDR1 SGHDT and CDR2 YYEEEE. The trim removed 4 bases at V and 2 bases at J, leaving 9 bases unmatched. The CDR3 nucleotides are TGTGCCAGCAGCCGACCTCCGGGACTAGCGGCCACAGATACGCAGTATTTT. It specifies CASSRPPGLAATDTQYF.

This clonotype was counted at least ten times. The chain uses TRBV7-9 and TRBJ1-2; no reliable D call. V lost 0 bases to trimming and J lost 3 bases, with 11 bases between them. The CDR3 sequence is 15 residues long. Germline CDR1 reads SEHNR; CDR2 reads FQNEAQ (reference sequence). The CDR3 DNA follows: TGTGCCAGCAGCTTAGCAATATCGGGAGACTATGGCTACACCTTC. It codes for CASSLAISGDYGYTF.

The V and J genes are TRBV20-1 and TRBJ1-6; D unresolved. CDR3 size: 16 residues. Germline V CDR1 and CDR2: DFQATT, SNEGSKA (reference sequence). V was shortened by 1 base and J by 4 bases, with 14 bases between the two germline ends. Here the CDR3 reads CSARGVPGLYNSPLHF. The CDR3 DNA is TGCAGTGCTAGAGGGGTCCCGGGTCTTTATAATTCACCCCTCCACTTT.

This clonotype has a count of ten or more. J is TRBJ2-5 and V is TRBV5-1; D is unresolved. V gave up 3 bases and J gave up 5 bases, with 8 bases separating them. Germline CDR1 reads SGHRS; CDR2 reads YFSETQ. The CDR3 is 12 residues long. The chain's CDR3 is CASSWQGETQYF. The CDR3, as DNA: TGCGCCAGCAGCTGGCAAGGGGAGACCCAGTACTTC.

For this clonotype: A much larger clonotype is one base distant, so this may be a read error. This chain uses TRBV7-8 with TRBJ2-1; unclear D gene. Per the germline V gene, CDR1 is SGHVS and CDR2 is FQNEAQ. The CDR3 has 13 residues. The CDR3 DNA sequence: TGTACCAGCAGCTTCAGTCAACTTAATGAGCAGTTCTTC. Protein: CTSSFSQLNEQFF.

The V gene is TRBV5-1, the J gene TRBJ2-1; 8 bases fit TRBD2. Per germline, CDR1 SGHRS and CDR2 YFSETQ. The CDR3 extends over 14 amino acids. V was clipped by 1 base and J by 10 bases; unmatched bases: 7. CDR3 DNA sequence: TGCGCCAGCAGCTTGAACGGGGGGGCCAAAGAGCAGTTCTTC. Protein: CASSLNGGAKEQFF.

This clonotype was detected ten times or more. This chain uses TRBV21-1 with TRBJ2-5. TRBV21-1 is recorded as a pseudogene. The CDR3 consists of 15 residues. The CDR3 protein is CASSKGNRPQETQYF. The DNA for the CDR3 is TGTGCCAGCAGCAAAGGGAACCGACCGCAAGAGACCCAGTACTTC.

Ten or more counts support this clonotype. V is TRBV4-1 and J is TRBJ2-3, with D possibly matching TRBD1 (6 bases). Germline CDR1 and CDR2: MGHRA and YSYEKL. The germline V and J ends were trimmed by 0 bases and 4 bases, with 17 bases remaining between them. This CDR3 is built from 17 residues. CDR3 DNA: TGCGCCAGCAGCCAAGATCGAGGGGGTTCTTGGGCAGATACGCAGTATTTT. Its translation is CASSQDRGGSWADTQYF.